Included here is one T cell receptor (beta chain) sequence, with context. The clone's antigen remains unknown. Per-base quality was not reported, and no clone a single base away is much larger than it. TCR CDR3 regions were amplified from genomic DNA by multiplex PCR using the deep immunoSEQ assay. Extracted genomic DNA from each cell subset was distributed evenly across all wells of several immunoSEQ 96-well plates, and each plate was treated as a replicate. For sorted subsets, approximately 210 ng genomic DNA, equal to approximately 30,000 T cell genomes, was loaded into each replicate PCR. Purified libraries were quantified with a Qubit 3.0 fluorometer, sized on a Bioanalyzer 2100, and re-quantified with the KAPA Library Quantification kit. Each immunoSEQ 96-well plate was sequenced on its own single-read 150-cycle Illumina NextSeq 550 flow cell. Per the original workflow: Because only junctional sequences without quality scores were contained in the immunoSEQ output, filtering matching that applied to full-length reads could not be performed. To assign V/J genes and CDR3, sequences were annotated against IMGT germline references using PyIR, a Python wrapper for IgBLAST v1.9. Reads were removed for weak V/J assignments (E-value above 1e-6), missing CDR3, stop codons, out-of-frame junctions, or ambiguous translated residues. V3J clonotypes were defined by identical inferred V gene, J gene, and CDR3 amino acid sequence. Percentage overlap between repertoires was calculated by dividing the number of shared unique clonotypes by the size of the smaller repertoire. Richness of each repertoire was evaluated using RTK rarefaction, the Chao1 estimator, and Recon v2.1 estimates of unobserved clonotypes. OLGA was used to compute generation probabilities for all TCRbeta clonotypes that the gDNA method yielded from a handful of donors. Imported from immuneACCESS, the table was reduced by TCRdb to in-frame sequences with V and J called. These copies leave out some clones; in studies compared against another copy, an unresolved V gene accounts for under half, and the cause of the remainder is not known. The V and J calls and clone size are taken from that table; D and trimming were inferred from the DNA. Across this sample there are roughly 500,000 clones, with about 96% seen only once. The ten largest clones represent under 0.065% of the sample.

This specimen belongs to a study of shared clonotypes between healthy human individuals (dated by TCRdb to about 2020). For context, the study as a whole: The cohort included three men and a couple of women between 18 and 49 years of age. To increase sequencing depth and limit assay-specific biases, TCR repertoire library preparation and sequencing were carried out by different laboratories using diverse techniques. To estimate repertoire size and how much clonotype sharing occurs between individuals, the study deeply sequenced the blood TCR repertoires of roughly 5 healthy adults. Per donor, three plates each were used for CD4 naive and CD4 memory, two for CD8 naive, and one for CD8 memory. Between about 0.8 and 9.5 billion PBMCs per donor were obtained by leukapheresis.

Overall results and qualifications from the work: Larger estimated clonotype richness was generally found for naive subsets than for memory subsets. Pairwise subsampling led to the expectation that sequencing depth would affect the degree of clonotype sharing among donors. Because the study included a small number of donors, the genetic and exposure-history diversity represented was limited. Clonotypes shared by all four sorted-subset donors showed higher generation probabilities than non-shared clonotypes. Approximately 5% of naive CD4, 3% to 4% of naive CD8, approximately 2.2% of memory CD4, and approximately 0.39% of memory CD8 clonotypes were shared across a few donors. Sampling was restricted to blood, and TCR repertoires in tissues likely differ from the TCR repertoires found in blood. Rarefaction of sorted-subset datasets indicated incomplete sequencing despite the large sequencing depth.

The donors were healthy, HIV-negative adults with no recently reported acute infections or vaccinations. All donors were Caucasian adults living in Nashville, Tennessee, USA. CD4+ T cells were enriched by magnetic negative selection, after which naive cells were positively selected on CD45RA and the negative fraction was taken as the memory subset. Blood was collected by leukapheresis, and PBMCs were isolated by Ficoll-Histopaque density gradient centrifugation and then cryopreserved in liquid nitrogen vapor phase. Analytical flow cytometry was used to check the purity and quantity of every magnetically sorted T cell population. Genomic DNA was isolated from each sorted fraction and quantified by UV absorbance on a Nanodrop 2000c. Material for sequencing was naive CD4+ T cells sorted from blood. In the paper's terms, the cell subset or site label means: CD45RA+ positively selected. This clonotype originated in a woman in her twenties or thirties in good health.

The CDR3 here reads CASSLGASGTGPSTDTQYF. The sequenced DNA is TGCGCCAGCAGCTTGGGGGCCTCGGGGACAGGACCTAGCACAGATACGCAGTATTTT. The chain is made from TRBV5-1 and TRBJ2-3, with 8 junctional bases fitting TRBD1. Trimming accounts for 0 bases at V and 0 bases at J, while the number of junction bases matched to no gene is 12. Spanning cysteine to phenylalanine, the CDR3 consists of 19 amino acids. Solely the CDR3 DNA is kept, with 57 bases framed from the first base. CDR1 and CDR2, looked up from the germline V gene, are SGHRS and YFSETQ.